The sequence of this TCR beta chain was determined in a study of cytomegalovirus exposure and HLA in healthy donors. Study observations and caveats: The authors confirmed in vitro that three CMV-associated chains were specific for CMV antigens. Many donors shared some public TCRs, even though most TCR sequences were rare. Among TCR beta chains, those listed as cytomegalovirus-associated numbered some 160.

Comments on this clone: Antigen specificity is unknown.

Germline loops: CDR1 MNHNS, CDR2 SASEGT. The CDR3 spans 13 residues. The V end was cut by 6 bases, the J end by 2 bases, with 8 bases between. Profiled with immunoSEQ multiplex PCR; TCRdb holds only in-frame clones, not every one. Of fewer than 200,000 clones in the sample, roughly 89% were seen once. It was the roughly 130-subject validation cohort, separate from the roughly 700-subject first cohort, to which the donors belonged. Sample: PBMCs. This rearrangement joins TRBV6-1 to TRBJ1-5; D is possibly TRBD1 (5 bases). The TCR sequence derives from a woman in her 30s in good health and CMV-seronegative. This CDR3 is CASRGLGNQPQHF. Here the CDR3 DNA reads TGTGCCAGCAGGGGGCTTGGCAATCAGCCCCAGCATTTT.